The rows below give T cell receptor beta chains drawn from one sample of a study of cytomegalovirus exposure and HLA in healthy donors. Repertoires were generated with immunoSEQ multiplex PCR, while TCRdb's copy carries only in-frame clones and drops some. The sample has 200,000 to 300,000 clones; less than 95% are singletons. The specimen sequenced was PBMCs. Every receptor here comes from a woman in her twenties or thirties in good health and CMV-seronegative. The CDR3 runs from the conserved cysteine through the conserved F or W. The D gene is left open where the match is weak. Only part of the rows carry a size: once, few, many, or a class if the clone is expanded.

D | J | size | V | DNA | CDR3
NA | TRBJ2-5 | NA | TRBV11-3 | TGTGCCAGCAGCTTAAGAGAGGGCGGCGGATCCCAAGAGACCCAGTACTTC | CASSLREGGGSQETQYF
NA | TRBJ1-2 | once | TRBV15 | TGTGCCACCAGCAGAGGGGAGGGCGGCACCCCGTATCGCTACACCTTC | CATSRGEGGTPYRYTF
NA | TRBJ1-5 | NA | TRBV6-1 | TGTGCCAGCAGTGAACATTATTTAGGGACGCATAGCAATCAGCCCCAGCATTTT | CASSEHYLGTHSNQPQHF
NA | TRBJ2-2 | NA | TRBV5-8 | TGTGCCAGTGGAGGCGGGGACACCGGGGAGCTGTTTTTT | CASGGGDTGELFF
NA | TRBJ2-7 | NA | TRBV28 | TGTGCCAGCAGAGGGACAGAGGGGGGCTACGAGCAGTACTTC | CASRGTEGGYEQYF
NA | TRBJ1-5 | NA | TRBV7-8 | TGTGCCAGCAGCTTAGACAGGGAGAACAATCAGCCCCAGCATTTT | CASSLDRENNQPQHF
NA | TRBJ1-4 | NA | TRBV2 | TGTGCCAGCAGTGTCAGGGCCGATAATGAAAAACTGTTTTTT | CASSVRADNEKLFF
NA | TRBJ1-2 | NA | TRBV30 | TGTGCCTGGCGGTCTAGGGGTTATGGCTACACCTTC | CAWRSRGYGYTF
TRBD2 | TRBJ2-3 | NA | TRBV4-3 | TGCGCCAGCAGCCAAGATATAGCGGGGTGGAGGGATACGCAGTATTTT | CASSQDIAGWRDTQYF
TRBD2 | TRBJ2-2 | NA | TRBV27 | TGTGCCAGCAGTCACCTACTAGCGGGAGGGACCGGGGAGCTGTTTTTT | CASSHLLAGGTGELFF
NA | TRBJ2-1 | NA | TRBV27 | TGTGCCAGCAGCGTTCGGGACATTGGCAATGAGCAGTTCTTC | CASSVRDIGNEQFF
TRBD1 | TRBJ2-5 | NA | TRBV30 | TGTGCCTGGAGTCGGGACAGGGAACAAGAGACCCAGTACTTC | CAWSRDREQETQYF
NA | TRBJ2-2 | NA | TRBV4-1 | TGCGCCAGCAGCCAGCTTACGGGACCCTCGCAGGACACCGGGGAGCTGTTTTTT | CASSQLTGPSQDTGELFF
NA | TRBJ2-5 | NA | TRBV4-1 | TGCGCCAGCAGCCCCCAACCGGGACTCAGTTACGAGACCCAGTACTTC | CASSPQPGLSYETQYF
TRBD1 | TRBJ2-5 | few | TRBV19 | TGTGCCAGTAGTAAAGGGGGCGGACAAGAGACCCAGTACTTC | CASSKGGGQETQYF
NA | TRBJ2-4 | NA | TRBV4-3 | TGCGCCAGCAGCCAAGAAGGAGGGCTGGCCAAAAACATTCAGTACTTC | CASSQEGGLAKNIQYF
TRBD1 | TRBJ2-4 | NA | TRBV19 | TGTGCCAGTAGCCCACAGGGGGCGCGTCCCAAAAACATTCAGTACTTC | CASSPQGARPKNIQYF
NA | TRBJ2-2 | NA | TRBV13 | TGTGCCAGCAGCGAAAGAGGACAGCGCGGGGAGCTGTTTTTT | CASSERGQRGELFF
NA | TRBJ2-6 | NA | TRBV19 | TGTGCCAGTAGTATAAGTAGCTACGGGGCCAACGTCCTGACTTTC | CASSISSYGANVLTF
NA | TRBJ2-2 | NA | TRBV1 | TGCACCAGCAGCCAAGACCCGATCATTTCGGGGTACACCGGGGAGCTGTTTTTT | CTSSQDPIISGYTGELFF
NA | TRBJ1-2 | NA | TRBV4-3 | TGCGCCAGCAGCCAAGTTAGATCCCGTCTGACGATTTATGGCTACACCTTC | CASSQVRSRLTIYGYTF
NA | TRBJ2-6 | once | TRBV19 | TGTGCCAGTAGTACGACAGGTCTCTCTGGGGCCAACGTCCTGACTTTC | CASSTTGLSGANVLTF
NA | TRBJ2-5 | NA | TRBV7-2 | TGTGCCAGCAGCTTTGGACTTGGCGCTTACCAAGAGACCCAGTACTTC | CASSFGLGAYQETQYF
TRBD2 | TRBJ2-7 | NA | TRBV4-1 | TGCGCCAGCAGCCGGACTAGCGGGACGGGCGAGCAGTACTTC | CASSRTSGTGEQYF
NA | TRBJ2-4 | NA | TRBV28 | TGTGCCACCTGCCGGGTCGGGGTAGCCAAAAACATTCAGTACTTC | CATCRVGVAKNIQYF
NA | TRBJ2-7 | NA | TRBV11-3 | TGTGCCAGCAGCCAAGGACACGACGAGCAGTACTTC | CASSQGHDEQYF
NA | TRBJ2-1 | NA | TRBV7-3 | TGTGCCAGCAGCTCCTCGGGCAATGAGCAGTTCTTC | CASSSSGNEQFF
TRBD2 | TRBJ2-7 | once | TRBV5-1 | TGCGCCAGCAGCTTTGGCGGGAGCCCCTCCTACGAGCAGTACTTC | CASSFGGSPSYEQYF
NA | TRBJ2-3 | NA | TRBV10-1 | TGCGCCAGCAGTGAGCCCCGGACTACTCATTGCACAGATACGCAGTATTTT | CASSEPRTTHCTDTQYF
TRBD2 | TRBJ2-1 | NA | TRBV6-1 | TGTGCCAGCAGGAGAACTAGCGGTCCTGAGGAGCAGTTCTTC | CASRRTSGPEEQFF